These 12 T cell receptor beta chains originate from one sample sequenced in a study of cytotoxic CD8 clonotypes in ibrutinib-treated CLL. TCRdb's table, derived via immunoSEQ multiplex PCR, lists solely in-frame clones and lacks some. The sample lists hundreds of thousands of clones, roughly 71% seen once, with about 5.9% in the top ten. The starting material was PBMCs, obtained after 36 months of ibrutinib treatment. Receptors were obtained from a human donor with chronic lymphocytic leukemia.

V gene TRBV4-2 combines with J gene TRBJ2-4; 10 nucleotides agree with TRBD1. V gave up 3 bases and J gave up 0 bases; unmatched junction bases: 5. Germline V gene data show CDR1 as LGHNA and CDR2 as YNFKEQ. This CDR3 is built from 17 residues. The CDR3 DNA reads TGTGCCAGCAGCCACACGGACAGGGGGTTAGCCAAAAACATTCAGTACTTC. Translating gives CASSHTDRGLAKNIQYF.

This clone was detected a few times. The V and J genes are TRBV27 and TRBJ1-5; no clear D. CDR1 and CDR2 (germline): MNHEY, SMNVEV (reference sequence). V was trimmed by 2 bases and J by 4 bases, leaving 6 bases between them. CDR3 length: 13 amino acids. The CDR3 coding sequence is TGTGCCAGCAGTTTACGGGAGAATCAGCCCCAGCATTTT. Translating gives CASSLRENQPQHF.

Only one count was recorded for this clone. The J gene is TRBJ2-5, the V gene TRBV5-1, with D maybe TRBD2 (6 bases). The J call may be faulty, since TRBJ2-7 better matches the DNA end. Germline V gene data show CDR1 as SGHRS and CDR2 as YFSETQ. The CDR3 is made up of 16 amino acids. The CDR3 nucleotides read TGCGCCAGCAGCAGGATAGGGACTCAATTCTCCTACGAGCAGTACTTC. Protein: CASSRIGTQFSYEQYF.

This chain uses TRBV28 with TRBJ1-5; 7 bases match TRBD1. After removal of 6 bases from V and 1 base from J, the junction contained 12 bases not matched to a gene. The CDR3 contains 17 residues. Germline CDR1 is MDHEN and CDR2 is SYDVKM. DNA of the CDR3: TGTGCCAGCAGCCCCCCCTACAGGGGCACCAGCAATCAGCCCCAGCATTTT. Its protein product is CASSPPYRGTSNQPQHF.

DNA for the CDR3: TGCGCCAGCAGTGATTCCGGGAGGAACGAGCAGTACTTC. It translates to CASSDSGRNEQYF. This chain links TRBV10-1 with TRBJ2-7; 7 bases map to TRBD2. There are 13 residues in the CDR3. Germline V gene data show CDR1 as WNHNN and CDR2 as SYGVQD (reference sequence). V shed 3 bases and J 5 bases; nucleotides not matched to a gene: 4.

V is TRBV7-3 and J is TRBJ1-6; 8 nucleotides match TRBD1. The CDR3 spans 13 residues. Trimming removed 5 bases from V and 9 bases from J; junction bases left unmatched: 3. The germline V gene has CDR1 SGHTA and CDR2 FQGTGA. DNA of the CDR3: TGTGCCAGCAGCGTGGACAGGGTTTCACCCCTCCACTTT. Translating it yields CASSVDRVSPLHF.

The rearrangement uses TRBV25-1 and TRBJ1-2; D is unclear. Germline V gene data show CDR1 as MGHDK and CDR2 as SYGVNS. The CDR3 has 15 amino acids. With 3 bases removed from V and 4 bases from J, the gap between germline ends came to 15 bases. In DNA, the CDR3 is TGTGCCAGCAGTGAGTCTAACTACAGACGCTATGGCTACACCTTC. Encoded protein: CASSESNYRRYGYTF.

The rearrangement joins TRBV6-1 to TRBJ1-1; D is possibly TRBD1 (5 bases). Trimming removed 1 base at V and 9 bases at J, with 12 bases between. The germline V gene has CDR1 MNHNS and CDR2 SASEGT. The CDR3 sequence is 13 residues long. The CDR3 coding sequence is TGTGCCAGCAGTGAAGTCGTAAGACAGAAAGCTTTCTTT. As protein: CASSEVVRQKAFF.

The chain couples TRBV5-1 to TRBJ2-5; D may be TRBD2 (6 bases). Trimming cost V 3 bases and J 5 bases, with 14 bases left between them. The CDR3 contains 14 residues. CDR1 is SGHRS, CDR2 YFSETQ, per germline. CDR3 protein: CASSSGSLAETQYF. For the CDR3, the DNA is TGCGCCAGCAGCTCAGGGTCCCTAGCGGAGACCCAGTACTTC.

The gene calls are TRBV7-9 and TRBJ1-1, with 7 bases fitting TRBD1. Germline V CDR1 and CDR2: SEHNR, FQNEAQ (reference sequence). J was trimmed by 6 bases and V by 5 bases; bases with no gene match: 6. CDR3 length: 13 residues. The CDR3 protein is CASSDDREPEAFF. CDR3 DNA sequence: TGTGCCAGCAGCGATGACAGGGAACCTGAAGCTTTCTTT.

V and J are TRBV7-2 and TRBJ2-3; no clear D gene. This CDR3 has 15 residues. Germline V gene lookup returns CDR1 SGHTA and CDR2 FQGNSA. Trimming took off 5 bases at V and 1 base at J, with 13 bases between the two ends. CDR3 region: CASSRSGSRTDTQYF. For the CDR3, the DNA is TGTGCCAGCAGCAGGTCTGGCTCGCGCACAGATACGCAGTATTTT.

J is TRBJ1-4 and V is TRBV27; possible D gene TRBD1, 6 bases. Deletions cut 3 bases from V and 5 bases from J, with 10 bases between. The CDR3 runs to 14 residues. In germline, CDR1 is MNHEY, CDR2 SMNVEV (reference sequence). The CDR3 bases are TGTGCCAGCAGTTTCCTGGGGGCGAATGAAAAACTGTTTTTT. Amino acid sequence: CASSFLGANEKLFF.